This T cell receptor (beta chain) comes out of a study of cytomegalovirus exposure and HLA in healthy donors. General observations from the study: After further analysis at a later stage, 16,951 TCR beta sequences were associated with HLA alleles at 0.05 false discovery rate. Common viral pathogens seemed to be connected with several of the most significant clusters, according to a later analysis. Among CMV-associated TCR beta chains, most appeared HLA-restricted in a later analysis. As a later analysis showed, a missense DCLRE1C variant was linked to trimming of TCR beta V- and J-genes.

A remark on this clone: Its antigen is currently unknown.

The CDR3 is made up of 14 amino acids. Germline values: CDR1 SNHLY, CDR2 FYNNEI. V was shortened by 3 bases and J by 7 bases, with 12 bases between the two germline ends. With 60 Vbeta and 13 Jbeta primers, the PCR was carried out. The protocol was immunoSEQ multiplex PCR, while the TCRdb copy is restricted to in-frame clones and leaves out a portion. The sample includes 70,000 to 90,000 clones, about 72% of them seen just once. The sample consisted of PBMCs. This receptor was identified in a man aged 40-49 years in good health and CMV-seropositive. The chain couples TRBV2 to TRBJ2-2, with D perhaps matching TRBD1 (5 bases). The CDR3 sequence: CASSDQGRYGELFF. DNA for the CDR3: TGTGCCAGCAGTGACCAGGGTAGATACGGGGAGCTGTTTTTT.